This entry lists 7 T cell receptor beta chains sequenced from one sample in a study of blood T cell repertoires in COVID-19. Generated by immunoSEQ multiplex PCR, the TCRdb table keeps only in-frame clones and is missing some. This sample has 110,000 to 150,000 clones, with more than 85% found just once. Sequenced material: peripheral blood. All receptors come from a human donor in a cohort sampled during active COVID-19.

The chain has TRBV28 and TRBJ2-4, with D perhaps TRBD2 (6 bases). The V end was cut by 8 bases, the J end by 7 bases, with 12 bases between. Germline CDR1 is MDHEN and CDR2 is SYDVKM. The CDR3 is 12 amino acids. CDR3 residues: CASGRLGNIQYF. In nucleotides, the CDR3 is TGTGCCAGCGGCCGACTAGGTAACATTCAGTACTTC.

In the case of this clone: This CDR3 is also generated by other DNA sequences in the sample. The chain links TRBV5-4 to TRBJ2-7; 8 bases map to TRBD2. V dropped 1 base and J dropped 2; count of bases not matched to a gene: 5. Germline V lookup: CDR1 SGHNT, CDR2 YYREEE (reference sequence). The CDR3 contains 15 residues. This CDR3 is CASSLRAGAAYEQYF. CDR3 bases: TGTGCCAGCAGCTTGCGAGCGGGGGCTGCCTACGAGCAGTACTTC.

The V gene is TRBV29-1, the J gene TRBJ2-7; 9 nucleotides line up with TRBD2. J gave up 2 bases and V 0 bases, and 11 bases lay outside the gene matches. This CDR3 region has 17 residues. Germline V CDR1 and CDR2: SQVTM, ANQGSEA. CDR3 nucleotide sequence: TGCAGCGTTGAAGATGGCAGGTTGGCTAGCGGGACCTACGAGCAGTACTTC. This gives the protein CSVEDGRLASGTYEQYF.

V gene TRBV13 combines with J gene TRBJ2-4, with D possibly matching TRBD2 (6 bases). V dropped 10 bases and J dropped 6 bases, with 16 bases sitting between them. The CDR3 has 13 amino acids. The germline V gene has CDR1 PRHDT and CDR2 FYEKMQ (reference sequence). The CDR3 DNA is TGTGCCACCTCTAGCCGGGGGTCAAACATTCAGTACTTC. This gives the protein CATSSRGSNIQYF.

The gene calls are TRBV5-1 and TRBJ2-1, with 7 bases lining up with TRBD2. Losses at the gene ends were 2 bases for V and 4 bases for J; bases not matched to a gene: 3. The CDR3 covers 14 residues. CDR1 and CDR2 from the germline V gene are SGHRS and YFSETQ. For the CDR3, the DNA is TGCGCCAGCAGCTTAGGCGGGAGATACAATGAGCAGTTCTTC. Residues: CASSLGGRYNEQFF.

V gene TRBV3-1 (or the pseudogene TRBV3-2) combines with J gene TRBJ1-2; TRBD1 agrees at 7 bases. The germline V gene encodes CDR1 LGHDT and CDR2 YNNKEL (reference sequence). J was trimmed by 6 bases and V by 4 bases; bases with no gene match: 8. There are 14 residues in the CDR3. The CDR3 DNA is TGTGCCAGCAGCCGGGCCAGGGGGGACCATGGCTACACCTTC. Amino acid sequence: CASSRARGDHGYTF.

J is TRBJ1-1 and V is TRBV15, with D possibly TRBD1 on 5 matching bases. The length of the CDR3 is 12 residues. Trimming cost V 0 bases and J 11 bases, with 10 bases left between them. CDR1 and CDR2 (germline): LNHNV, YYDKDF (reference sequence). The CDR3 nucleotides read TGTGCCACCAGCAGAGAGGGCAGGGATGCTTTCTTT. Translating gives CATSREGRDAFF.